These 21 T cell receptor beta chains share one sample of origin, sequenced in a study of blood T cell repertoires in COVID-19. The repertoire was sequenced with immunoSEQ multiplex PCR; TCRdb's copy has only in-frame clones and lacks some. The sample has some 700,000 clones, about 90% seen once. The sample was peripheral blood. These receptors were collected from a woman between 18 and 29 years old with acute or convalescent COVID-19.

V gene TRBV5-1 combines with J gene TRBJ1-2, with 8 bases aligning to TRBD1. J was trimmed by 4 bases and V by 4 bases; bases with no gene match: 3. The CDR3 extends over 13 amino acids. In germline, CDR1 is SGHRS, CDR2 YFSETQ. Written as DNA, the CDR3 is TGCGCCAGCAGCGGGACAGGTCTCTATGGCTACACCTTC. It yields the protein CASSGTGLYGYTF.

V is TRBV5-4 and J is TRBJ2-2; D possibly corresponds to TRBD1 (6 bases). CDR3 size: 15 residues. Germline values: CDR1 SGHNT, CDR2 YYREEE (reference sequence). The V end was cut by 2 bases, the J end by 2 bases, with 10 bases between. The CDR3 DNA sequence: TGTGCCAGCAGCTTCGGACAGCGAAACACCGGGGAGCTGTTTTTT. Translated: CASSFGQRNTGELFF. Based on the CDR3 plus reference TRBV5-4 and TRBJ2-2, the full variable domain is ETGVTQSPTHLIKTRGQQVTLRCSSQSGHNTVSWYQQALGQGPQFIFQYYREEENGRGNFPPRFSGLQFPNYSSELNVNALELDDSALYLCASSFGQRNTGELFFGEGSRLTVL.

This clone was counted once. This chain connects TRBV4-1 to TRBJ1-1; D is possibly TRBD1 (6 bases). The germline V gene encodes CDR1 MGHRA and CDR2 YSYEKL. The germline V and J ends were trimmed by 1 base and 0 bases, with 12 bases remaining between them. This CDR3 has 16 amino acids. CDR3: CASSQVRGPLNTEAFF. CDR3 nucleotide sequence: TGCGCCAGCAGCCAAGTCAGGGGACCGCTGAACACTGAAGCTTTCTTT.

The chain couples TRBV5-5 to TRBJ1-2; no clear D gene. The CDR3 spans 13 residues. In germline, CDR1 is SGHKS, CDR2 YYEKEE (reference sequence). Trimming cost V 1 base and J 3 bases, with 7 bases left between them. In DNA, the CDR3 is TGTGCCAGCAGCTTGTCCGGAGACTATGGCTACACCTTC. This codes for CASSLSGDYGYTF.

The genes are TRBV13 and TRBJ1-1; D may be TRBD1 (6 bases). Between the trimmed V and J ends, which lost 10 bases and 5 bases, there was a span of 20 bases. The CDR3 runs 14 residues. The germline CDR1 and CDR2 sequences are PRHDT and FYEKMQ (reference sequence). The CDR3 DNA follows: TGTGCCAACCGAGTGGGGGCGCGGAGAACTGAAGCTTTCTTT. This sequence encodes CANRVGARRTEAFF. The full variable domain, completed using reference TRBV13 and TRBJ1-1, is AAGVIQSPRHLIKEKRETATLKCYPIPRHDTVYWYQQGPGQDPQFLISFYEKMQSDKGSIPDRFSAQQFSDYHSELNMSSLELGDSALYFCANRVGARRTEAFFGQGTRLTVV.

The chain is built from TRBV9 and TRBJ2-1, with TRBD2 identical over 13 bases. This CDR3 has 18 residues. The germline V gene encodes CDR1 SGDLS and CDR2 YYNGEE. Germline trimming cut 5 bases from V and 0 bases from J; bases unmatched to any gene: 8. The CDR3 here is CASSRTSGGAVSYNEQFF. CDR3 DNA sequence: TGTGCCAGCAGTCGCACTAGCGGGGGGGCCGTCTCCTACAATGAGCAGTTCTTC.

The chain has TRBV9 and TRBJ1-1; a possible D gene is TRBD1 (5 bases). The CDR3 length is 16 residues. V gave up 0 bases and J gave up 5 bases, with 17 bases separating them. Per germline, CDR1 SGDLS and CDR2 YYNGEE. CDR3 nucleotides: TGTGCCAGCAGCGTAGGCCCCAGGGCGGGGAGTACTGAAGCTTTCTTT. This encodes CASSVGPRAGSTEAFF. Drawing the rest from reference TRBV9 and TRBJ1-1, the complete variable domain is DSGVTQTPKHLITATGQRVTLRCSPRSGDLSVYWYQQSLDQGLQFLIQYYNGEERAKGNILERFSAQQFPDLHSELNLSSLELGDSALYFCASSVGPRAGSTEAFFGQGTRLTVV.

This clone was counted a few times. The sample carries other DNA sequences with the same CDR3. The V call is TRBV11-2, the J call TRBJ1-1, with TRBD1 matching 9 bases. The junction had 3 bases not matched to a gene; V was cut back by 3 bases and J by 4 bases. The CDR3 length is 14 residues. The V gene's germline CDR1 is SGHAT and CDR2 FQNNGV. CDR3: CASSLDRGSTEAFF. CDR3 DNA: TGTGCCAGCAGCTTGGACAGGGGAAGCACTGAAGCTTTCTTT.

This rearrangement joins TRBV19 to TRBJ1-2; weak D call: TRBD1 (5 bases). The CDR3 runs to 16 residues. The ends were cut back, 3 bases at V and 4 bases at J, with 18 bases in the middle. CDR1 and CDR2 (germline): LNHDA, SQIVND (reference sequence). The CDR3 sequence is CASSINPQGSVYGYTF. The CDR3 bases are TGTGCCAGTAGTATTAACCCTCAGGGTTCAGTCTATGGCTACACCTTC.

As DNA, the CDR3 is TGTGCCAGCAGCGACAGGTACTATGGCTACACCTTC. It codes for CASSDRYYGYTF. The rearrangement uses TRBV12-3 or TRBV12-4 and TRBJ1-2; D possibly corresponds to TRBD1 (6 bases). The CDR3 is 12 amino acids. Trimming shortened V by 6 bases and J by 3 bases, and 8 bases separated the two germline ends.

This chain connects TRBV5-1 to TRBJ2-7, with 7 bases aligning to TRBD1. The CDR3 runs to 15 residues. CDR1 and CDR2 from the germline V gene are SGHRS and YFSETQ. The V segment lost 4 bases and the J segment 6 bases; nucleotides outside the gene matches: 13. DNA for the CDR3: TGCGCCAGCAGCCCAAAGACAGGGTGGGGAGTCGAGCAGTACTTC. It translates to CASSPKTGWGVEQYF.

The V call is TRBV4-3, the J call TRBJ1-2; the D is unclear. Trimming removed 0 bases at V and 0 bases at J, with 11 bases between. In germline, CDR1 is LGHNA, CDR2 YSLEER. The CDR3 loop spans 16 amino acids. Here the CDR3 DNA reads TGCGCCAGCAGCCAAGATGAGGCGTCAGCTAACTATGGCTACACCTTC. Translation gives CASSQDEASANYGYTF.

The CDR3 reads CASSSPGTGVDTQYF. CDR3 nucleotides: TGTGCCAGCAGTTCTCCCGGGACAGGGGTAGATACGCAGTATTTT. This rearrangement joins TRBV7-9 to TRBJ2-3; TRBD1 agrees at 10 bases. Trimming cost V 6 bases and J 5 bases; bases outside gene matches: 8. The CDR3 is 15 residues long. Germline CDR1 reads SEHNR; CDR2 reads FQNEAQ (reference sequence).

The chain employs TRBV5-1 and TRBJ1-2; weak D call: TRBD1 (6 bases). The V end lost 1 base, the J end lost 4 bases, and 11 bases lay between the germline ends. The length of the CDR3 is 14 residues. Germline V gives CDR1 SGHRS, CDR2 YFSETQ. The CDR3: CASSLNPGAYGYTF. The CDR3 bases are TGCGCCAGCAGCTTGAATCCAGGGGCCTATGGCTACACCTTC.

The J gene is TRBJ2-3, the V gene TRBV4-3, with D possibly being TRBD2 (7 bases). CDR1 is LGHNA and CDR2 is YSLEER in the germline V gene. Trimming cost V 0 bases and J 5 bases, with 15 bases left between them. The CDR3 is 16 amino acids. The CDR3 spells CASSQDRRGRGDTQYF. In DNA form, the CDR3 reads TGCGCCAGCAGCCAAGATCGGCGGGGGCGGGGAGATACGCAGTATTTT.

The chain carries TRBV4-2 and TRBJ2-7; D gene ambiguous. The CDR3 is 13 amino acids. V was trimmed by 2 bases and J by 5 bases, leaving 10 bases between them. Germline V CDR1 and CDR2: LGHNA, YNFKEQ. The CDR3 protein is CASSQSTLNEQYF. The CDR3 DNA sequence: TGTGCCAGCAGCCAAAGCACCCTCAACGAGCAGTACTTC.

J is TRBJ2-5 and V is TRBV9; D perhaps matches TRBD1 (5 bases). From germline, CDR1 is SGDLS and CDR2 YYNGEE. V gave up 1 base and J gave up 4 bases, with 5 bases separating them. This CDR3 has 12 residues. CDR3 in amino acids: CASSVQGETQYF. CDR3 nucleotide sequence: TGTGCCAGCAGCGTACAGGGAGAGACCCAGTACTTC.

This clone occurred once. V usage is TRBV5-6 and J usage is TRBJ1-2, with D possibly TRBD1 on 6 matching bases. V was cut by 5 bases and J by 0 bases, with 17 bases left in between. Germline CDR1 is SGHDT and CDR2 is YYEEEE. The CDR3 consists of 16 residues. The DNA of the CDR3 is TGTGCCAGCAGTCACGTGGACAGTAGGGCTAACTATGGCTACACCTTC. This gives the protein CASSHVDSRANYGYTF.

The chain carries TRBV6-6 and TRBJ1-3; D uncertain. Trimming removed 7 bases at V and 0 bases at J, with 7 bases between. The V gene's germline CDR1 is MNHNY and CDR2 SVGAGI (reference sequence). The CDR3 loop spans 13 amino acids. CDR3: CASIRDSGNTIYF. For the CDR3, the DNA is TGTGCCAGCATCCGGGACTCTGGAAACACCATATATTTT.

The V call is TRBV28, the J call TRBJ2-7; tentatively, D is TRBD1 (6 bases). V was cut by 2 bases and J by 6 bases, with 11 bases left in between. The CDR3 covers 13 residues. The germline V gene has CDR1 MDHEN and CDR2 SYDVKM. The CDR3 sequence: CASSLNRAFEQYF. The CDR3, as DNA: TGTGCCAGCAGTTTAAACAGGGCTTTCGAGCAGTACTTC.

The chain carries TRBV15 and TRBJ1-1; 9 bases fit TRBD1. CDR3 length: 16 residues. The trim removed 1 base at V and 2 bases at J, leaving 5 bases unmatched. Germline values: CDR1 LNHNV, CDR2 YYDKDF (reference sequence). CDR3 in amino acids: CATSRGRTGVNTEAFF. Written as DNA, the CDR3 is TGTGCCACCAGCAGAGGTAGGACAGGGGTCAACACTGAAGCTTTCTTT.